These 22 T cell receptor beta chains share one sample of origin, sequenced in a study of metastatic and nonmetastatic thyroid tumors. Patients underwent thyroid surgery, and none had received any treatment before it. Via MiXCR, TCRdb re-called the PCR reads. The profile shows 7,000 to 8,500 clones, 28% of them singletons. Sequenced input: adjacent normal tissue. The receptors derive from a male donor with papillary thyroid cancer or a benign thyroid nodule (not recorded which). Some clones in this sample may be carry-over from other donors' samples.

This chain uses TRBV20-1 with TRBJ2-7; perhaps TRBD2 as D (6 bases). Per the germline V gene, CDR1 is DFQATT and CDR2 is SNEGSKA (reference sequence). Trimming took off 1 base at V and 3 bases at J, with 22 bases between the two ends. This CDR3 is 17 amino acids long. This CDR3 is CSARGSRLGGESYEQYF. The CDR3, as DNA: TGCAGTGCTAGAGGATCAAGGCTGGGGGGTGAAAGCTACGAGCAGTACTTC.

This clone was seen more than once but under ten times. V gene TRBV6-1 combines with J gene TRBJ1-2; TRBD1 is a possible D gene (5 bases). The V gene lost 6 bases and the J gene lost 4 bases, with 18 bases spanning the gap. This CDR3 has 15 amino acids. CDR1 MNHNS and CDR2 SASEGT come from the germline V gene. In DNA form, the CDR3 reads TGTGCCAGCAGCCGAGAGAGGAGCCAGGGCTATGGCTACACCTTC. As protein: CASSRERSQGYGYTF.

A few counts support this clone. The CDR3 ends on some other residue instead of the conserved phenylalanine or tryptophan, so this is likely a read error. It is unclear where the CDR3 begins or ends on the DNA, so no DNA is shown, and the CDR3 is as TCRdb lists it. V is TRBV19 and J is TRBJ2-6; no DNA check was done on the table's D call, TRBD1. The length of the CDR3 is 8 amino acids, counting both ends. Germline-derived CDR1 and CDR2 are LNHDA and SQIVND (reference sequence). CDR3 loop: CASSIAGQ.

This clone appeared many times. The chain recombines TRBV5-4 with TRBJ1-6; 9 bases fit TRBD1. Unmatched junction bases numbered 3, after V lost 0 bases and J lost 8 bases. CDR3 length: 15 amino acids. From germline, CDR1 is SGHNT and CDR2 YYREEE (reference sequence). CDR3 protein: CASSLETGGYSPLHF. As DNA, the CDR3 is TGTGCCAGCAGCTTGGAGACAGGGGGGTATTCACCCCTCCACTTT.

This clone was observed a few times. The CDR3 spells CASRGWKNTEAFF. The CDR3 DNA reads as TGTGCCAGCAGGGGCTGGAAGAACACTGAAGCTTTCTTT. The genes are TRBV6-1 and TRBJ1-1; D not certain. Looked up from germline, CDR1 is MNHNS and CDR2 is SASEGT. CDR3 size: 13 residues. V lost 6 bases and J lost 1, with 9 bases in between.

This chain joins TRBV20-1 and TRBJ2-3; 9 positions agree with TRBD1. The CDR3 sequence is 15 residues long. Germline V lookup: CDR1 DFQATT, CDR2 SNEGSKA (reference sequence). V gave up 2 bases and J gave up 1 base; unmatched junction bases: 4. CDR3 protein: CSARQDRGGTDTQYF. CDR3 nucleotide sequence: TGCAGTGCTAGACAAGACAGGGGGGGCACAGATACGCAGTATTTT.

This clone turned up a few times. Germline is not matched at one junction end, which may reflect a read error. Within the sample, other DNA sequences also encode this same CDR3. This chain uses TRBV27 with TRBJ1-1, with D possibly matching TRBD1 (6 bases). Germline loops: CDR1 MNHEY, CDR2 SMNVEV (reference sequence). The CDR3 loop spans 13 amino acids. The CDR3 DNA reads TGTGCCAGCAGCTACAGGACAGCAACTGAAGCTTTCTTC. Translating gives CASSYRTATEAFF.

This clone was seen many times. The J gene is TRBJ1-3, the V gene TRBV12-3 or TRBV12-4; TRBD1 might be the D (6 bases). The CDR3 runs to 14 residues. V was clipped by 3 bases and J by 8 bases, with 14 bases between them. The CDR3 reads CASSLAGAAHTIYF. In DNA, the CDR3 is TGTGCCAGCAGTTTGGCGGGGGCCGCGCACACCATATATTTT.

The chain links TRBV18 to TRBJ1-1, with D unresolved. V was trimmed by 1 base and J by 1 base, leaving 7 bases between them. Germline V lookup: CDR1 KGHSH, CDR2 LQKENI. This CDR3 region has 14 residues. The CDR3 sequence: CASSPRPENTEAFF. For the CDR3, the DNA is TGTGCCAGCTCACCACGGCCGGAGAACACTGAAGCTTTCTTT.

A word on this clone: This may stem from a read error, because a much larger clone lies one nucleotide away. The chain is built from TRBV7-9 and TRBJ2-7, with D hard to call. CDR1 and CDR2 from the germline V gene are SEHNR and FQNEAQ (reference sequence). Trimming pared 5 bases from V and 0 bases from J, leaving 8 bases between. The length of the CDR3 is 13 residues. The CDR3 spells CASSTTLSYEQYF. In DNA form, the CDR3 reads TGTGCCAGCAGCACGACACTCTCCTACGAGCAGTACTTC.

CDR3 amino acids: CASSLEGNTIYF. CDR3 in DNA: TGCGCCAGCAGCTTGGAAGGAAACACCATATATTTT. This chain connects TRBV5-1 to TRBJ1-3, with no clear D. The CDR3 extends over 12 amino acids. Germline V lookup: CDR1 SGHRS, CDR2 YFSETQ. Trimming took off 0 bases at V and 4 bases at J, with 2 bases between the two ends.

V and J are TRBV25-1 and TRBJ2-5; 12 nucleotides match TRBD2. V gave up 6 bases and J gave up 1 base; unmatched junction bases: 0. Germline assignment: CDR1 MGHDK and CDR2 SYGVNS. The CDR3 covers 14 residues. The CDR3: CASRLAGGQETQYF. The CDR3 DNA reads TGTGCCAGCAGACTAGCGGGGGGCCAAGAGACCCAGTACTTC.

The chain carries TRBV11-3 and TRBJ1-1; D not certain. CDR3 size: 13 residues. The V and J ends lost 5 bases and 1 base respectively, with 8 bases between them. Germline V gene sequence: CDR1 SGHNT, CDR2 YENEEA. CDR3 residues: CASSPGPNTEAFF. The CDR3 bases are TGTGCCAGCAGCCCCGGGCCGAACACTGAAGCTTTCTTT.

Turning to this clone: The CDR3 ends on some other residue instead of the conserved phenylalanine or tryptophan, so this is likely a read error. CDR3 coding DNA: TGTGCCAGCAGCACCGGGACTAGCGGTAACACCGTGGAGCTGTTTTCT. Its protein product is CASSTGTSGNTVELFS. The gene calls are TRBV11-1 and TRBJ2-2, with 11 bases that match TRBD2. The CDR3 is made up of 16 amino acids. CDR1 and CDR2 from the germline V gene are SGHAT and FQDESV (reference sequence).

Note on this clone: Its ends do not fully match the called genes, so a read error is possible. V usage is TRBV27 and J usage is TRBJ2-1; 8 bases fit TRBD1. The CDR3 extends over 17 amino acids. Germline V gives CDR1 MNHEY, CDR2 SMNVEV (reference sequence). The CDR3 loop reads CASILSRTGIGYNEQFF. The CDR3 bases are TGTGCCAGCATTTTATCCCGGACAGGGATCGGTTACAATGAGCAGTTCTTC.

The sample holds many counts of this clone. This specimen includes other DNA sequences encoding the same CDR3. The chain combines TRBV6-1 with TRBJ2-4; 8 positions agree with TRBD1. V shed 6 bases, J shed 0 bases, and the junction held 10 bases outside the gene matches. In germline, CDR1 is MNHNS, CDR2 SASEGT. This CDR3 spans 17 amino acids. CDR3 loop: CASRPLQGARAKNIQYF. CDR3 coding DNA: TGTGCCAGCAGGCCGCTTCAGGGGGCGCGAGCCAAAAACATTCAGTACTTC.

This clone showed up just a few times. The sample carries other DNA sequences with the same CDR3. The CDR3 region is CASSPRSGWNEQFF. CDR3 DNA sequence: TGTGCCAGCAGCCCCCGATCCGGTTGGAATGAGCAGTTCTTC. The V call is TRBV28, the J call TRBJ2-1, with D uncertain. The CDR3 totals 14 residues. CDR1 MDHEN and CDR2 SYDVKM come from the germline V gene. The V end lost 6 bases, the J end lost 7 bases, and 16 bases lay between the germline ends.

This clone was detected a few times. This chain uses TRBV28 with TRBJ1-2, with D unclear. V lost 5 bases and J 4 bases, leaving 5 bases between the germline ends. CDR3 size: 11 residues. From germline, CDR1 is MDHEN and CDR2 SYDVKM. Written as DNA, the CDR3 is TGTGCCAGCAGTGAAATCTATGGCTACACCTTC. Translation gives CASSEIYGYTF.

The chain joins TRBV20-1 to TRBJ2-7; TRBD2 matches 16 bases. After removal of 4 bases from V and 5 bases from J, the junction contained 11 bases not matched to a gene. The CDR3 is made up of 17 amino acids. Per the germline V gene, CDR1 is DFQATT and CDR2 is SNEGSKA (reference sequence). The CDR3 bases are TGCAGTGCTACCAACGGGACTAGCGGGAGGGCCGTTAACGAGCAGTACTTC. It is translated as CSATNGTSGRAVNEQYF.

This clone was picked up a small number of times. The rearrangement uses TRBV27 and TRBJ2-2; D unresolved. V gave up 3 bases and J gave up 3 bases, with 8 bases separating them. The CDR3 consists of 14 residues. CDR1 is MNHEY and CDR2 is SMNVEV in the germline V gene (reference sequence). The CDR3 nucleotides read TGTGCCAGCAGTTTTGGAACCTACACCGGGGAGCTGTTTTTT. Its translation is CASSFGTYTGELFF.

This clone is deemed medium-sized. V gene TRBV2 combines with J gene TRBJ2-7, with TRBD1 matching over 8 bases. The CDR3 is 12 residues long. CDR1 is SNHLY, CDR2 FYNNEI, per germline. After removal of 8 bases from V and 6 bases from J, the junction contained 6 bases not matched to a gene. The CDR3 sequence: CASHTGGSEQYF. The CDR3 DNA reads as TGTGCCAGCCATACAGGGGGAAGCGAGCAGTACTTC.

Only a few counts were recorded for this clone. CDR3 loop: CASSISYNQQFF. The CDR3 DNA reads as TGTGCCAGTAGTATCTCCTACAACCAGCAGTTCTTC. This chain links TRBV19 with TRBJ2-1; no definite D call. The CDR3 runs 12 residues. The V gene's germline CDR1 is LNHDA and CDR2 SQIVND (reference sequence). V lost 3 bases to trimming and J lost 11 bases, with 11 bases between them.